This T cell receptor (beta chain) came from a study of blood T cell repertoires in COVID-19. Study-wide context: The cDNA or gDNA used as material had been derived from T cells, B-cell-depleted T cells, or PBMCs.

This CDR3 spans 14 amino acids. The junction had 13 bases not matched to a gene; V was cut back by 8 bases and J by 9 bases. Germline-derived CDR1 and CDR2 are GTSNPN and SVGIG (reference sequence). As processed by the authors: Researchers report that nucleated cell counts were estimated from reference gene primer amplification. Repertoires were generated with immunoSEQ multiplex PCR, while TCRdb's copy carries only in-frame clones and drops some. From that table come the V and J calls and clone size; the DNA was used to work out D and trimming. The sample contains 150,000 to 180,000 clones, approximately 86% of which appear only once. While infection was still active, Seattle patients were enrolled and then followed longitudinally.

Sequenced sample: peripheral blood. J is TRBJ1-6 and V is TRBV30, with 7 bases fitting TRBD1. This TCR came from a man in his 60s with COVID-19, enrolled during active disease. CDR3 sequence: CATTKGQGGSPLHF. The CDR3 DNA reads TGTGCCACAACGAAGGGGCAGGGGGGTTCACCCCTCCACTTT.